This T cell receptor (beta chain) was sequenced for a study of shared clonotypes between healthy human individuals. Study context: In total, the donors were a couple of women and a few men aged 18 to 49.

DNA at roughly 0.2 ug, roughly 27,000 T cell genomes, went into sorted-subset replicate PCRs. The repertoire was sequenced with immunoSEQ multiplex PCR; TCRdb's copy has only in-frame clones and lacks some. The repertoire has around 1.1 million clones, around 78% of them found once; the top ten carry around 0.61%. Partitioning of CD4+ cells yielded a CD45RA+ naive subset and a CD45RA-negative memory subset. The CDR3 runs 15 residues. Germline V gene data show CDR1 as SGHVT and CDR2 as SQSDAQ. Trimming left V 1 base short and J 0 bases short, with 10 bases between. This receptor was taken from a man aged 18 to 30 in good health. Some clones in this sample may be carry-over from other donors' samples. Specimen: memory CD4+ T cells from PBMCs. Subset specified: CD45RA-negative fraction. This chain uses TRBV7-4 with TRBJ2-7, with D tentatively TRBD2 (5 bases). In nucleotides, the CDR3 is TGTGCCAGCAGCTTAGTTCGGGGAAGCTCCTACGAGCAGTACTTC. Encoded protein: CASSLVRGSSYEQYF.